One and the same sample provided the 20 T cell receptor beta chains below, sequenced in a study of read filtering for tumor transcriptome and immune sequencing. The library was built from about 400 ng RNA with molecular barcoded adaptors for alpha/delta and beta/gamma chains. TCRdb reprocessed the reads with MiXCR, giving one entry per CDR3 protein. The table includes about 21,000 distinct CDR3 sequences, roughly a fifth detected once. Sequenced material: a population of CD138-negative cells sorted from bone marrow. Receptors originate from a donor older than 35 with multiple myeloma.

This clonotype was counted at least ten times. The J gene is TRBJ2-3, the V gene TRBV14; D is unresolved. This CDR3 region has 12 residues. The V gene lost 5 bases and the J gene lost 6 bases, with 9 bases spanning the gap. The germline V gene has CDR1 SGHDN and CDR2 FVKESK. The CDR3 nucleotides read TGTGCCAGCAGCGCCAACTCGGATACGCAGTATTTT. It yields the protein CASSANSDTQYF.

This clonotype appeared many times. The chain links TRBV28 to TRBJ2-5; possibly TRBD2 for D (6 bases). The V end lost 2 bases, the J end lost 5 bases, and 9 bases lay between the germline ends. Germline CDR1 MDHEN, CDR2 SYDVKM. The CDR3 spans 13 residues. For the CDR3, the DNA is TGTGCCAGCAGTTTAGGAGGGTTTGAGACCCAGTACTTC. Protein product: CASSLGGFETQYF.

This clonotype was detected many times. The chain is built from TRBV29-1 and TRBJ1-1; TRBD1 might be the D (6 bases). The germline V and J ends were trimmed by 3 bases and 0 bases, with 17 bases remaining between them. Per germline, CDR1 SQVTM and CDR2 ANQGSEA. The CDR3 covers 16 residues. In DNA form, the CDR3 reads TGCAGCGTTGAGGATATGATGGGGACACTGAACACTGAAGCTTTCTTT. It yields the protein CSVEDMMGTLNTEAFF.

In its sample, this clonotype was seen a few times. This chain uses TRBV7-3 with TRBJ2-1, with 13 bases matching TRBD2. V shed 6 bases, J shed 0 bases, and the junction held 8 bases outside the gene matches. Germline V gene sequence: CDR1 SGHTA, CDR2 FQGTGA. This CDR3 has 18 residues. The CDR3 region has the DNA TGTGCCAGCAGTTCTACTACTAGCGGGAGGGCCTCCTACAATGAGCAGTTCTTC. It codes for CASSSTTSGRASYNEQFF.

This clonotype was found many times. This chain links TRBV12-3 or TRBV12-4 with TRBJ1-4; 8 nucleotides agree with TRBD1. Trimming at V came to 8 bases and at J to 8 bases, leaving 7 bases not matched to a gene. The CDR3 has 13 residues. Here the CDR3 reads CASQGALGEKLFF. CDR3 nucleotide sequence: TGTGCCAGCCAGGGGGCTCTTGGGGAAAAACTGTTTTTT.

With regard to this clonotype: A single base is all that separates this from a far larger clone, so a read error is likely. The genes are TRBV11-1 and TRBJ2-1; 7 bases agree with TRBD2. The length of the CDR3 is 19 residues. The germline V gene encodes CDR1 SGHAT and CDR2 FQDESV (reference sequence). V was pared by 4 bases and J by 8 bases, with 23 bases of the junction left unmatched. CDR3 protein: CASSSRGAGVIVRADEQFF. Here the CDR3 DNA reads TGTGCCAGCAGCTCAAGAGGGGCGGGAGTAATTGTTAGGGCAGATGAGCAGTTCTTC.

This clonotype was detected only a few times. The chain is built from TRBV7-3 and TRBJ2-2, with 7 bases that match TRBD2. J lost 8 bases, V lost 1 base, and 4 bases had no gene match. This CDR3 comprises 14 residues. In germline, CDR1 is SGHTA, CDR2 FQGTGA. The CDR3 DNA reads as TGTGCCAGCAGCTTAATGCGGGAGAATGGGGAGCTGTTTTTT. It specifies CASSLMRENGELFF. The whole variable domain, filled in from reference TRBV7-3 and TRBJ2-2, reads GAGVSQTPSNKVTEKGKYVELRCDPISGHTALYWYRQSLGQGPEFLIYFQGTGAADDSGLPNDRFFAVRPEGSVSTLKIQRTERGDSAVYLCASSLMRENGELFFGEGSRLTVL.

The chain joins TRBV28 to TRBJ2-5, with 11 bases aligning to TRBD2. The CDR3 is 15 residues long. With 11 bases clipped from V and 5 bases from J, the junction kept 13 bases outside the gene matches. The germline CDR1 and CDR2 sequences are MDHEN and SYDVKM. CDR3 in amino acids: CACCFSGRVLETQYF. DNA for the CDR3: TGTGCCTGTTGCTTTAGCGGGAGGGTCTTGGAGACCCAGTACTTC. Full variable domain (rest looked up from reference TRBV28 and TRBJ2-5): DVKVTQSSRYLVKRTGEKVFLECVQDMDHENMFWYRQDPGLGLRLIYFSYDVKMKEKGDIPEGYSVSREKKERFSLILESASTNQTSMYLCACCFSGRVLETQYFGPGTRLLVL.

This clonotype was counted between two and nine times. Possible read error: a much larger clone is one base away. The CDR3 DNA follows: TGTGCCGGCAGGGAATCAGGGCGGCACACCGGGGAGCTGTTTTTT. Translation: CAGRESGRHTGELFF. V and J are TRBV2 and TRBJ2-2, with a tentative D call TRBD1 (5 bases). Germline V gene lookup returns CDR1 SNHLY and CDR2 FYNNEI. CDR3 length equals 15 residues.

This clonotype was recorded at least ten times. The V call is TRBV29-1, the J call TRBJ2-5, with D possibly TRBD2 on 6 matching bases. There are 12 residues in the CDR3. The germline V gene encodes CDR1 SQVTM and CDR2 ANQGSEA. V was trimmed by 4 bases and J by 7 bases, leaving 13 bases between them. The CDR3 nucleotides are TGCAGCGTTGTGGGAGGCAGCGCGACCCAGTACTTC. Translating gives CSVVGGSATQYF.

This clonotype was seen more than once but under ten times. The chain joins TRBV7-6 to TRBJ2-3; D uncertain. The CDR3 loop spans 17 amino acids. Germline CDR1 and CDR2: SGHVS and FNYEAQ. Trimming left V 0 bases short and J 6 bases short, with 19 bases between. The CDR3 protein is CASSLAVRTGFGDTQYF. The DNA of the CDR3 is TGTGCCAGCAGCTTAGCGGTCAGGACCGGTTTTGGGGATACGCAGTATTTT.

The V call is TRBV30, the J call TRBJ2-5, with no clear D. The V end lost 2 bases, the J end lost 2 bases, and 12 bases lay between the germline ends. The CDR3 contains 14 residues. In germline, CDR1 is GTSNPN, CDR2 SVGIG (reference sequence). The DNA for the CDR3 is TGTGCCTGGAGTCCCCGAGGAGCTCAAGAGACCCAGTACTTC. Residues: CAWSPRGAQETQYF.

This clonotype ranks as medium-sized (0.01 to 0.1%). The rearrangement joins TRBV7-2 to TRBJ2-1, with 9 bases matching TRBD2. Germline V lookup: CDR1 SGHTA, CDR2 FQGNSA. J gave up 5 bases and V 4 bases, and 3 bases lay outside the gene matches. The length of the CDR3 is 14 residues. Here the CDR3 DNA reads TGTGCCAGCAGCTGGTCTAGCGGGAACAATGAGCAGTTCTTC. As protein: CASSWSSGNNEQFF.

The V and J genes are TRBV30 and TRBJ1-1; TRBD1 agrees at 9 bases. The CDR3 runs 12 residues. Looked up from germline, CDR1 is GTSNPN and CDR2 is SVGIG (reference sequence). V dropped 0 bases and J dropped 11; count of bases not matched to a gene: 4. The CDR3 loop is CAWSVLDRGAFF. In nucleotides, the CDR3 is TGTGCCTGGAGTGTACTGGACAGGGGTGCTTTCTTT.

This clonotype is medium-sized (0.01 to 0.1%) by share. The chain links TRBV19 to TRBJ1-1, with D perhaps matching TRBD1 (5 bases). From germline, CDR1 is LNHDA and CDR2 SQIVND (reference sequence). The CDR3 extends over 16 amino acids. Between the trimmed V and J ends, which lost 2 bases and 2 bases, there was a span of 15 bases. CDR3 amino acids: CASSISIRARNTEAFF. The CDR3 DNA reads as TGTGCCAGTAGTATAAGCATCAGGGCGCGAAACACTGAAGCTTTCTTT.

This clonotype was detected many times. The chain couples TRBV7-9 to TRBJ1-1; tentative D call: TRBD1 (6 bases). The CDR3 totals 17 residues. Germline-derived CDR1 and CDR2 are SEHNR and FQNEAQ (reference sequence). Trimming took 5 bases from V and 5 from J, leaving 24 bases between them. The CDR3: CASSGGVGARLDTEAFF. In nucleotides, the CDR3 is TGTGCCAGCAGCGGGGGAGTGGGGGCCCGGTTGGATACTGAAGCTTTCTTT.

In regard to this clonotype: This could be a read error, since a much larger clone is one nucleotide away. Here the CDR3 omits its conserved ending phenylalanine or tryptophan, so a read error is the likely source. This chain links TRBV6-2 or TRBV6-3 with TRBJ2-3, with 9 bases identical to TRBD2. The CDR3 sequence is 14 residues long. Germline values: CDR1 MNHEY, CDR2 SVGEGT. V shed 10 bases and J 3 bases; nucleotides not matched to a gene: 8. The CDR3 sequence is CAISISGSTDTQYL. DNA for the CDR3: TGTGCCATCTCCATTAGCGGGAGTACAGATACGCAGTATCTT.

About this clonotype: With a much larger clone just one base away, this may be a read error. The final CDR3 position lacks the conserved phenylalanine or tryptophan, pointing to a likely read error. Here the CDR3 reads CASRLAGGGTDTQYY. In nucleotides, the CDR3 is TGTGCCAGCAGATTAGCGGGAGGGGGCACAGATACGCAGTATTAT. The rearrangement joins TRBV28 to TRBJ2-3; 11 nucleotides agree with TRBD2. The CDR3 covers 15 residues. V trimming: 6 bases; J trimming: 1 base; junction bases outside the gene matches: 3. Germline V lookup: CDR1 MDHEN, CDR2 SYDVKM.

This clonotype has ten or more counts. The V call is TRBV7-8, the J call TRBJ2-1; 10 bases fit TRBD1. CDR1 SGHVS and CDR2 FQNEAQ come from the germline V gene. The CDR3 runs 15 residues. The trim removed 3 bases at V and 4 bases at J, leaving 3 bases unmatched. CDR3 coding DNA: TGTGCCAGCAGCTTGCCGGGACAGGGGTACAATGAGCAGTTCTTC. Protein sequence: CASSLPGQGYNEQFF.

This clonotype was seen many times. This chain joins TRBV29-1 and TRBJ2-7; the D is unclear. CDR1 SQVTM and CDR2 ANQGSEA come from the germline V gene. The V and J ends lost 4 bases and 4 bases respectively, with 11 bases between them. The CDR3 has 12 amino acids. The CDR3 DNA reads TGCAGCGTTGCGGGCAGCTGGTACGAGCAGTACTTC. This gives the protein CSVAGSWYEQYF.